This T cell receptor beta chain was sequenced during a study of molecular identifiers for immune sequencing clone quantification. Study-wide results and limits: Effector cells had over 99% of their molecules in clones above 20 RNA copies, while naive cells had under 1%.

Input for naive CD8 libraries was roughly 17,000 to 1,100,000 sorted cells; the RNA fraction used was 10%, 30% or 50%. CD8+CD4-CCR7+CD45RA+ cells were sorted as naive CD8 T cells. The authors built bulk TCR libraries by previously described methods with listed TCR primers. TCRdb reanalysed the PCR reads using MiXCR and keeps one entry per CDR3 protein. The sample holds about 320,000 distinct CDR3 sequences; over 20% are singletons and the top ten take 0.7% to 0.9%. The germline V gene encodes CDR1 MDHEN and CDR2 SYDVKM. Trimming removed 9 bases at V and 5 bases at J, with 19 bases between. CDR3 length: 14 amino acids. This clonotype was seen ten or more times. Its antigen is unknown.

The sequence was obtained from a human donor in good health. Some libraries in this study had Jurkat cell RNA spiked in. The gene calls are TRBV28 and TRBJ2-5, with D unclear. Input material: naive CD8+ T cells from blood, with Jurkat cell RNA spiked in. Subset in this sample: FACS-sorted CD8+CD4-CCR7+CD45RA+ naive T cells. The CDR3 bases are TGTGCCAGTACCTGGACGGGCATCGCCGAGACCCAGTACTTC. The encoded protein is CASTWTGIAETQYF.